Listed below are T cell receptor beta chains from one sample, sequenced in a study of neurological immune-mediated disorders. Via MiXCR, TCRdb re-called the 5' RACE reads, giving one row per CDR3 protein. This sample has some 30,000 distinct CDR3 sequences, with about 4.5% found just once. Sequenced sample: PBMCs. Receptors originate from a young man in good health. CDR3s include the opening cysteine and the closing phenylalanine or tryptophan. The D gene is left open where the match is weak. Part of the rows lack a size; the others show once, few, many or a class for expanded clones.

v_gene: TRBV12-3/TRBV12-4; j_gene: TRBJ1-5; abundance: many; d_gene: -; CDR3nt: TGTGCCAGCAGTTCCCGGGTGGACCAGCCCCAGCATTTT; CDR3aa: CASSSRVDQPQHF
v_gene: TRBV20-1; j_gene: TRBJ1-5; abundance: many; d_gene: TRBD1; CDR3nt: TGCAGTGCTAGAGCTACAGGGGGCGATCAGCCCCAGCATTTT; CDR3aa: CSARATGGDQPQHF
v_gene: TRBV18; j_gene: TRBJ2-3; abundance: many; d_gene: -; CDR3nt: TGTGCCAGCTCACCGTCACAGGGTACAGATACGCAGTATTTT; CDR3aa: CASSPSQGTDTQYF
v_gene: TRBV5-1; j_gene: TRBJ2-6; abundance: many; d_gene: TRBD2; CDR3nt: TGCGCCAGCAGCCCGGGGGGGGATGCCGGGGCCAACGTCCTGACTTTC; CDR3aa: CASSPGGDAGANVLTF
v_gene: TRBV9; j_gene: TRBJ1-5; abundance: many; d_gene: -; CDR3nt: TGTGCCAGCAGCCCAGAAGGGGTCACCAATCAGCCCCAGCATTTT; CDR3aa: CASSPEGVTNQPQHF
v_gene: TRBV6-1; j_gene: TRBJ2-5; abundance: many; d_gene: -; CDR3nt: TGTGCCAGCAGTGCTGAGGGAGAGACCCAGTACTTC; CDR3aa: CASSAEGETQYF
v_gene: TRBV19; j_gene: TRBJ2-3; abundance: many; d_gene: -; CDR3nt: TGTGCCAGTAGTATAGGCTACAGGGACACACCCACAGATACGCAGTATTTT; CDR3aa: CASSIGYRDTPTDTQYF
v_gene: TRBV3-1; j_gene: TRBJ1-1; abundance: -; d_gene: -; CDR3nt: TGTGCCAGCAGCCGAACGGGCACTGAAGCTTTCTTT; CDR3aa: CASSRTGTEAFF
v_gene: TRBV20-1; j_gene: TRBJ2-7; abundance: many; d_gene: -; CDR3nt: TGCAGTACCGAAGCCGGCTACGAGCAGTACTTC; CDR3aa: CSTEAGYEQYF
v_gene: TRBV5-1; j_gene: TRBJ1-2; abundance: many; d_gene: -; CDR3nt: TGCGCCAGCAGCTTCGGACAGAACCACGGCTACACCTTC; CDR3aa: CASSFGQNHGYTF